These 18 T cell receptor beta chains share one sample of origin, sequenced in a study of pediatric ulcerative colitis. The repertoire was sequenced with immunoSEQ multiplex PCR; TCRdb's copy has only in-frame clones and lacks some. The table lists around 30,000 clones, around 80% of them singletons. The specimen was blood. These receptors were taken from a boy aged 5 to 17 with severe ulcerative colitis.

The chain links TRBV5-4 to TRBJ1-2, with D perhaps matching TRBD1 (5 bases). The CDR3 is 14 residues long. V was trimmed by 4 bases and J by 8 bases, leaving 18 bases between them. Germline lookup yields CDR1 SGHNT and CDR2 YYREEE (reference sequence). CDR3 sequence reads: CASSNRDPLWGYTF. The CDR3, as DNA: TGTGCCAGCAGCAACCGGGACCCTCTCTGGGGCTACACCTTC.

CDR3 DNA: TGTGCCAGCAGCTTGCGGGGGGGCGCCACCGGGGAGCTGTTTTTT. It specifies CASSLRGGATGELFF. The chain has TRBV11-3 and TRBJ2-2; the match to TRBD2 covers 9 bases. Germline V gene lookup returns CDR1 SGHNT and CDR2 YENEEA. The CDR3 is made up of 15 amino acids. J lost 4 bases, V lost 3 bases, and 3 bases had no gene match.

The rearrangement links TRBV30 to TRBJ1-5; TRBD1 matches at 9 bases. V lost 2 bases, J lost 9 bases, and 11 bases stayed unmatched. The germline gives CDR1 GTSNPN, CDR2 SVGIG (reference sequence). The CDR3 has 15 residues. CDR3 loop: CAWSSDRGILGPQHF. CDR3 in DNA: TGTGCCTGGAGTAGTGACAGGGGGATACTTGGGCCCCAGCATTTT.

This chain connects TRBV5-6 to TRBJ1-5; D unresolved. The CDR3 is made up of 15 amino acids. The germline gives CDR1 SGHDT, CDR2 YYEEEE. Trimming took off 3 bases at V and 1 base at J, with 11 bases between the two ends. Here the CDR3 DNA reads TGTGCCAGCAGCTCACAATCCAAGAGCAATCAGCCCCAGCATTTT. Translating it yields CASSSQSKSNQPQHF.

CDR3 sequence (DNA): TGTGCCAGCAGCTTGGGTAGGGGGGGGAGGAACACTGAAGCTTTCTTT. This codes for CASSLGRGGRNTEAFF. The V gene is TRBV11-2, the J gene TRBJ1-1; perhaps TRBD1 as D (6 bases). Germline V gene data show CDR1 as SGHAT and CDR2 as FQNNGV. The CDR3 consists of 16 residues. The V end was cut by 3 bases, the J end by 1 base, with 15 bases between.

This chain links TRBV11-1 with TRBJ2-5; no clear D gene. The germline V and J ends were trimmed by 5 bases and 4 bases, with 11 bases remaining between them. Germline CDR1 is SGHAT and CDR2 is FQDESV (reference sequence). The CDR3 runs 13 residues. The CDR3 sequence is CASSPSAPETQYF. CDR3 in DNA: TGTGCCAGCAGCCCCAGCGCGCCAGAGACCCAGTACTTC.

This clone has a single count. This chain joins TRBV5-6 and TRBJ1-1; maybe TRBD1 (5 bases). The CDR3 contains 15 residues. Trimming pared 0 bases from V and 1 base from J, leaving 10 bases between. Germline V gene lookup returns CDR1 SGHDT and CDR2 YYEEEE. The DNA of the CDR3 is TGTGCCAGCAGCTTGGCTACGACAGCGAACACTGAAGCTTTCTTT. This encodes CASSLATTANTEAFF.

The genes are TRBV7-2 and TRBJ1-1; D not certain. Trimming removed 6 bases from V and 0 bases from J, with 8 bases in between. Germline V gives CDR1 SGHTA, CDR2 FQGNSA. This CDR3 has 13 residues. In DNA form, the CDR3 reads TGTGCCAGCAGTTCAGTACTGAACACTGAAGCTTTCTTT. This sequence encodes CASSSVLNTEAFF.

In its sample, this clone was seen a few times. The V gene is TRBV10-1, the J gene TRBJ1-1; perhaps TRBD1 as D (6 bases). This CDR3 is built from 15 residues. V was pared by 4 bases and J by 4 bases, with 16 bases between. Germline CDR1 reads WNHNN; CDR2 reads SYGVQD (reference sequence). Here the CDR3 reads CASSGGEQGSTEAFF. CDR3 sequence (DNA): TGCGCCAGCAGTGGAGGGGAACAGGGATCCACTGAAGCTTTCTTT.

This chain links TRBV20-1 with TRBJ1-3; unclear D gene. CDR1 is DFQATT, CDR2 SNEGSKA, per germline (reference sequence). The CDR3 covers 11 residues. Trimming cost V 0 bases and J 8 bases, with 5 bases left between them. The CDR3 region has the DNA TGCAGTGCTAGAGATCATCACACCATATATTTT. Protein: CSARDHHTIYF.

The V gene is TRBV6-5, the J gene TRBJ1-4; no clear D. Looked up from germline, CDR1 is MNHEY and CDR2 is SVGAGI. The V end was cut by 5 bases, the J end by 5 bases, with 12 bases between. The CDR3 has 14 residues. In nucleotides, the CDR3 is TGTGCCAGCAGTGACCGGGCCTCCAATGAAAAACTGTTTTTT. Translation gives CASSDRASNEKLFF.

This rearrangement joins TRBV30 to TRBJ1-2; D gene uncertain. Trimming removed 2 bases from V and 3 bases from J, with 16 bases in between. CDR1 and CDR2 (germline): GTSNPN, SVGIG (reference sequence). CDR3 length equals 15 residues. The CDR3 loop reads CAWSLLSGLDYGYTF. In DNA form, the CDR3 reads TGTGCCTGGAGTCTCCTATCGGGCCTGGACTATGGCTACACCTTC.

The rearrangement links TRBV27 to TRBJ1-1; D unresolved. Trimming left V 5 bases short and J 2 bases short, with 9 bases between. This CDR3 contains 13 residues. Looked up from germline, CDR1 is MNHEY and CDR2 is SMNVEV (reference sequence). The CDR3 protein is CASSPGRNTEAFF. The CDR3 bases are TGTGCCAGCAGTCCCGGGAGAAACACTGAAGCTTTCTTT.

The chain links TRBV7-8 to TRBJ2-7, with 13 bases lining up with TRBD2. CDR1 SGHVS and CDR2 FQNEAQ come from the germline V gene. Unmatched junction bases numbered 4, after V lost 5 bases and J lost 9 bases. The CDR3 length is 13 residues. CDR3 sequence reads: CASSPLAGGRQYF. Written as DNA, the CDR3 is TGTGCCAGCAGCCCACTAGCGGGGGGGCGGCAGTACTTC.

The rearrangement links TRBV18 to TRBJ1-1; D is unclear. The CDR3 contains 15 residues. Germline V CDR1 and CDR2: KGHSH, LQKENI. Trimming left V 0 bases short and J 1 base short, with 9 bases between. CDR3 nucleotide sequence: TGTGCCAGCTCACCACCGGAGCGGTCGAACACTGAAGCTTTCTTT. Its protein product is CASSPPERSNTEAFF.

This rearrangement joins TRBV6-5 to TRBJ1-2; 9 nucleotides line up with TRBD1. Germline-derived CDR1 and CDR2 are MNHEY and SVGAGI. The CDR3 runs 14 residues. V dropped 6 bases and J dropped 8; count of bases not matched to a gene: 10. This CDR3 reads CASRITGGAAGYTF. The CDR3, as DNA: TGTGCCAGCAGAATTACAGGGGGCGCGGCAGGCTACACCTTC.

This chain connects TRBV6-1 to TRBJ2-7, with unresolved D. V shed 6 bases and J shed 3 bases, with 12 bases lying between them. CDR3 length: 13 residues. The germline V gene encodes CDR1 MNHNS and CDR2 SASEGT. This chain's CDR3 is CASRDRDYYEQYF. DNA of the CDR3: TGTGCCAGCAGGGACCGAGATTACTACGAGCAGTACTTC.

This clone has just one count. The V gene is TRBV19, the J gene TRBJ1-2; 9 bases are a match to TRBD1. V was clipped by 2 bases and J by 3 bases; unmatched bases: 13. CDR1 LNHDA and CDR2 SQIVND come from the germline V gene (reference sequence). The length of the CDR3 is 18 residues. CDR3 protein: CASSISGTGIPFDYGYTF. DNA of the CDR3: TGTGCCAGTAGTATAAGCGGGACAGGGATTCCGTTCGACTATGGCTACACCTTC.